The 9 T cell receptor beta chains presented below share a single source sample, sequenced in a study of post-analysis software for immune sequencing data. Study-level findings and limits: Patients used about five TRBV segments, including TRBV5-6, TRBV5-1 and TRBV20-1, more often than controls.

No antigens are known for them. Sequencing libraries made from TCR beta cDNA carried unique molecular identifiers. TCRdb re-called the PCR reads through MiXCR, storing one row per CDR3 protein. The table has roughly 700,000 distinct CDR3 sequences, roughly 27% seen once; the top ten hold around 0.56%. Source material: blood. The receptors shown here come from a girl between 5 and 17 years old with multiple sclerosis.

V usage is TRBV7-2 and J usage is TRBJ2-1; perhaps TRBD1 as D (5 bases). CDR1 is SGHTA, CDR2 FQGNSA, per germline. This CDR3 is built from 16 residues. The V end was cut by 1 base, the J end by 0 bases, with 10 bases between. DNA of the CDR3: TGTGCCAGCAGCTTAGGGTGGGGCAGCTCCTACAATGAGCAGTTCTTC. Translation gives CASSLGWGSSYNEQFF. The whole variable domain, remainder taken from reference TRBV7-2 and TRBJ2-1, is GAGVSQSPSNKVTEKGKDVELRCDPISGHTALYWYRQSLGQGLEFLIYFQGNSAPDKSGLPSDRFSAERTGGSVSTLTIQRTQQEDSAVYLCASSLGWGSSYNEQFFGPGTRLTVL.

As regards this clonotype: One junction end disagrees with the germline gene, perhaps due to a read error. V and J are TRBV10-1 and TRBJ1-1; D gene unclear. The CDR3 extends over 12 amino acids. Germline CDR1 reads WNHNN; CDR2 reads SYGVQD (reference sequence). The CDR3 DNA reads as TGCGCCGGCAGTGGGGTGAGCACTGAAGCTTTCTTT. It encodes CAGSGVSTEAFF.

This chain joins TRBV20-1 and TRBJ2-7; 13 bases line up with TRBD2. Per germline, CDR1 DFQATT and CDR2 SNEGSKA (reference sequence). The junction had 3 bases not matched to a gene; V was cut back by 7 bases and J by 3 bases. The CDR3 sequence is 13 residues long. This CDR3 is CSGRTSGSYEQYF. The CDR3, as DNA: TGCAGTGGTCGGACTAGCGGGAGCTACGAGCAGTACTTC.

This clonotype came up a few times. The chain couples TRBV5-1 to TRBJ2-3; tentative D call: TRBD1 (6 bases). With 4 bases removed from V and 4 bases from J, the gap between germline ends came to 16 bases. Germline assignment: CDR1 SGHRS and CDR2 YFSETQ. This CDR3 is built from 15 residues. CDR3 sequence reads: CASSTGTLGPDTQYF. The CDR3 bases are TGCGCCAGCAGCACCGGGACACTTGGACCAGATACGCAGTATTTT.

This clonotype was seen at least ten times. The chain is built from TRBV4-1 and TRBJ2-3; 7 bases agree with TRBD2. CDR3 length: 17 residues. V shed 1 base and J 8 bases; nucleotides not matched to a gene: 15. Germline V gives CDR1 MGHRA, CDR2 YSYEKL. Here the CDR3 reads CASSQGWAGVGQGTQYF. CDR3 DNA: TGCGCCAGCAGCCAAGGATGGGCGGGAGTCGGGCAAGGTACGCAGTATTTT.

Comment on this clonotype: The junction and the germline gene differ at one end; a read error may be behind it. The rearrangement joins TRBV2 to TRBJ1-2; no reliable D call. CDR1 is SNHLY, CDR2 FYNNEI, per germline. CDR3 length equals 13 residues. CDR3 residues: CASSPQSPYGCTF. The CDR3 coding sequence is TGTGCCAGCAGTCCGCAGAGCCCGTATGGCTGCACCTTC. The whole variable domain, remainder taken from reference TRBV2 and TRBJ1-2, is EPEVTQTPSHQVTQMGQEVILRCVPISNHLYFYWYRQILGQKVEFLVSFYNNEISEKSEIFDDQFSVERPDGSNFTLKIRSTKLEDSAMYFCASSPQSPYGCTFGSGTRLTVV.

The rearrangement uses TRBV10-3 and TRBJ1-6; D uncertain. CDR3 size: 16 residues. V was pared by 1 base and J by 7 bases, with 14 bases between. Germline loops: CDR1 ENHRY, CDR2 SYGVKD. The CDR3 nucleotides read TGTGCCATCAGTGAGTTTGAGAGACGTCCAAATTCACCCCTCCACTTT. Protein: CAISEFERRPNSPLHF.

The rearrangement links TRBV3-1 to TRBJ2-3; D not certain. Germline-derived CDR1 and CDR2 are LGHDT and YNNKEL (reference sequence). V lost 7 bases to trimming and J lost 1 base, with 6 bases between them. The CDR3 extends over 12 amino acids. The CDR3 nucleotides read TGTGCCAGCACGGATGGCACAGATACGCAGTATTTT. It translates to CASTDGTDTQYF.

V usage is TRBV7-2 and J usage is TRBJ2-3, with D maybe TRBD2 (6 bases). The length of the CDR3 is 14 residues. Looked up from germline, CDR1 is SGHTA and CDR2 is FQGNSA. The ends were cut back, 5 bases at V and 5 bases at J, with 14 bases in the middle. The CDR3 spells CASSPRSGRDTQYF. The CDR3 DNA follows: TGTGCCAGCAGCCCCCGGAGCGGGCGAGATACGCAGTATTTT.